One sample yielded the 23 T cell receptor beta chains listed below, sequenced in a study of blood T cell repertoires in COVID-19 (dated by TCRdb to about 2020). The library was made by the immunoSEQ multiplex PCR assay. This immuneACCESS table, as held by TCRdb, lists in-frame sequences with V and J called but not all clones. Of the missing ones, under half trace to an unresolved V gene in checked studies; the others have no known cause. The sample yields 200,000 or so clones; 85% to 90% were counted once. Approximately 6.1% of the sample is held by the ten biggest clonotypes. Sequenced sample: peripheral blood. These receptors were obtained from a man older than 75 with acute or convalescent COVID-19.

This clone came up once. The J gene is TRBJ2-1, the V gene TRBV18; the D gene is possibly TRBD2 (6 bases). V was clipped by 3 bases and J by 3 bases, with 18 bases between them. CDR1 is KGHSH, CDR2 LQKENI, per germline. The CDR3 is 17 residues long. CDR3 bases: TGTGCCAGCTCACCCGTTGGCTACGGGACTGGCTACAATGAGCAGTTCTTC. It translates to CASSPVGYGTGYNEQFF.

This sequence joins TRBV30 and TRBJ1-5; D might be TRBD1 (6 bases). This CDR3 has 17 amino acids. V shed 1 base and J shed 0 bases, with 16 bases lying between them. Germline values: CDR1 GTSNPN, CDR2 SVGIG (reference sequence). CDR3 in amino acids: CAWSASRDIYSNQPQHF. CDR3 coding DNA: TGTGCCTGGAGTGCTTCCCGGGACATTTATAGCAATCAGCCCCAGCATTTT.

In its sample, this clone was seen a few times. The chain carries TRBV10-3 and TRBJ1-1, with 7 bases aligning to TRBD1. CDR3 length: 15 residues. The germline CDR1 and CDR2 sequences are ENHRY and SYGVKD. V trimming: 4 bases; J trimming: 2 bases; junction bases outside the gene matches: 7. The CDR3 is CAISGAGGTNTEAFF. In DNA form, the CDR3 reads TGTGCCATCAGTGGGGCAGGGGGAACTAACACTGAAGCTTTCTTT.

The rearrangement joins TRBV7-2 to TRBJ2-7; D is perhaps TRBD2 (5 bases). In germline, CDR1 is SGHTA, CDR2 FQGNSA. V gave up 5 bases and J gave up 3 bases, with 11 bases separating them. The CDR3 has 13 amino acids. The CDR3 DNA reads as TGTGCCAGCAGCGCGATTAGCGTCTACGAGCAGTACTTC. Translated: CASSAISVYEQYF.

The CDR3 region is CASSIPGQVSNQPQHF. The CDR3 bases are TGTGCCAGTAGTATTCCGGGACAGGTTAGCAATCAGCCCCAGCATTTT. The genes are TRBV19 and TRBJ1-5, with 8 bases identical to TRBD1. V was pared by 3 bases and J by 0 bases, with 4 bases of the junction left unmatched. The CDR3 runs 16 residues. Germline CDR1 LNHDA, CDR2 SQIVND (reference sequence).

The chain combines TRBV19 with TRBJ2-1; the match to TRBD1 covers 12 bases. CDR3 length: 14 residues. CDR1 and CDR2 (germline): LNHDA, SQIVND (reference sequence). The V gene end was trimmed by 8 bases and the J gene end by 7 bases; junction bases not matched to a gene: 6. The CDR3 DNA reads TGTGCCAGTTCGGGACAGGGGGCGTCGAATGAGCAGTTCTTC. The encoded protein is CASSGQGASNEQFF. The whole variable domain, filled in from reference TRBV19 and TRBJ2-1, reads DGGITQSPKYLFRKEGQNVTLSCEQNLNHDAMYWYRQDPGQGLRLIYYSQIVNDFQKGDIAEGYSVSREKKESFPLTVTSAQKNPTAFYLCASSGQGASNEQFFGPGTRLTVL.

The chain combines TRBV5-4 with TRBJ2-3, with a tentative D call TRBD2 (6 bases). Germline assignment: CDR1 SGHNT and CDR2 YYREEE (reference sequence). The CDR3 runs to 16 residues. Trimming took off 0 bases at V and 0 bases at J, with 11 bases between the two ends. DNA for the CDR3: TGTGCCAGCAGCTTGGGGGACTTTCCTAGCACAGATACGCAGTATTTT. Its translation: CASSLGDFPSTDTQYF. The whole variable domain, remainder taken from reference TRBV5-4 and TRBJ2-3, is ETGVTQSPTHLIKTRGQQVTLRCSSQSGHNTVSWYQQALGQGPQFIFQYYREEENGRGNFPPRFSGLQFPNYSSELNVNALELDDSALYLCASSLGDFPSTDTQYFGPGTRLTVL.

This sequence joins TRBV7-2 and TRBJ2-5; D is uncertain. Trimming shortened V by 3 bases and J by 5 bases, and 7 bases separated the two germline ends. The germline gives CDR1 SGHTA, CDR2 FQGNSA. This CDR3 contains 12 residues. The CDR3 loop is CASSFQLETQYF. The DNA of the CDR3 is TGTGCCAGCAGCTTTCAATTGGAGACCCAGTACTTC. The variable domain in full, completed from reference TRBV7-2 and TRBJ2-5, reads GAGVSQSPSNKVTEKGKDVELRCDPISGHTALYWYRQSLGQGLEFLIYFQGNSAPDKSGLPSDRFSAERTGGSVSTLTIQRTQQEDSAVYLCASSFQLETQYFGPGTRLLVL.

The chain carries TRBV27 and TRBJ2-1; 10 bases fit TRBD1. Losses at the gene ends were 4 bases for V and 7 bases for J; bases not matched to a gene: 7. From germline, CDR1 is MNHEY and CDR2 SMNVEV (reference sequence). The CDR3 length is 15 residues. The CDR3 loop is CASSSMGQGKNEQFF. CDR3 sequence (DNA): TGTGCCAGCAGTTCAATGGGACAGGGGAAAAATGAGCAGTTCTTC.

This clone appeared a single time. The chain carries TRBV11-1 and TRBJ1-2; D may be TRBD1 (6 bases). CDR1 is SGHAT, CDR2 FQDESV, per germline (reference sequence). This CDR3 contains 14 residues. V was cut by 5 bases and J by 5 bases, with 15 bases left in between. CDR3 region: CASSKGQSSYGYTF. The CDR3 DNA follows: TGTGCCAGCAGCAAAGGACAGAGCTCTTATGGCTACACCTTC.

The chain recombines TRBV6-5 with TRBJ2-7; D is possibly TRBD1 (5 bases). Germline values: CDR1 MNHEY, CDR2 SVGAGI. The V end was cut by 6 bases, the J end by 6 bases, with 18 bases between. This CDR3 has 14 residues. The CDR3 loop reads CASSSPSSRGEQYF. In nucleotides, the CDR3 is TGTGCCAGCAGCTCTCCCTCGTCTAGGGGCGAGCAGTACTTC.

The chain carries TRBV11-3 and TRBJ1-1; TRBD1 might be the D (5 bases). The CDR3 extends over 16 amino acids. The germline gives CDR1 SGHNT, CDR2 YENEEA. V dropped 0 bases and J dropped 5 bases, with 16 bases sitting between them. CDR3 DNA sequence: TGTGCCAGCAGCTTAGATGGGGCCACAAGGGGAACTGAAGCTTTCTTT. Its protein is CASSLDGATRGTEAFF.

This chain connects TRBV28 to TRBJ2-2; 9 nucleotides line up with TRBD1. V lost 8 bases to trimming and J lost 2 bases; unmatched junction nucleotides: 12. This CDR3 spans 17 amino acids. CDR1 and CDR2 (germline): MDHEN, SYDVKM. The CDR3 sequence: CASAFPPGQGNTGELFF. The CDR3 DNA is TGTGCCAGCGCCTTTCCCCCGGGACAGGGTAACACCGGGGAGCTGTTTTTT.

With respect to this clone: In the same sample, other DNA sequences code for this CDR3. The chain joins TRBV6-5 to TRBJ2-5; a weak D match, TRBD1 (6 bases). CDR1 is MNHEY and CDR2 is SVGAGI in the germline V gene. CDR3 length equals 13 residues. Deletions cut 6 bases from V and 1 base from J, with 9 bases between. The CDR3 nucleotides are TGTGCCAGCAGCAGGACAGTCCAAGAGACCCAGTACTTC. Translation: CASSRTVQETQYF.

The CDR3: CASSPLTSGLYNEQFF. The CDR3 DNA is TGTGCCAGTAGTCCCTTGACTAGCGGACTATACAATGAGCAGTTCTTC. The J gene is TRBJ2-1, the V gene TRBV19; 9 bases fit TRBD2. This CDR3 region has 16 residues. The trim removed 5 bases at V and 4 bases at J, leaving 9 bases unmatched. Per germline, CDR1 LNHDA and CDR2 SQIVND (reference sequence).

The chain has TRBV6-5 and TRBJ2-7; TRBD1 matches at 9 bases. Germline CDR1 reads MNHEY; CDR2 reads SVGAGI. This CDR3 has 14 amino acids. The trim removed 6 bases at V and 4 bases at J, leaving 7 bases unmatched. The CDR3 DNA reads TGTGCCAGCAGCAGATCCGGGACAGGGTACGAGCAGTACTTC. Its protein is CASSRSGTGYEQYF.

The gene calls are TRBV5-5 and TRBJ2-7; no definite D call. The V and J ends lost 1 base and 3 bases respectively, with 8 bases between them. The CDR3 loop spans 13 amino acids. Germline-derived CDR1 and CDR2 are SGHKS and YYEKEE (reference sequence). This CDR3 is CASSLIAGYEQYF. DNA of the CDR3: TGTGCCAGCAGCTTGATCGCAGGCTACGAGCAGTACTTC.

This chain connects TRBV2 to TRBJ2-1; 7 bases match TRBD1. V was clipped by 6 bases and J by 6 bases; unmatched bases: 5. Looked up from germline, CDR1 is SNHLY and CDR2 is FYNNEI. The CDR3 length is 13 residues. CDR3 sequence (DNA): TGTGCCAGCAGGGAACAGGGGCCCAATGAGCAGTTCTTC. It encodes CASREQGPNEQFF.

Only one count was recorded for this clone. V gene TRBV10-2 combines with J gene TRBJ2-2; 9 bases align to TRBD2. Per germline, CDR1 WSHSY and CDR2 SAAADI. There are 13 residues in the CDR3. V was clipped by 8 bases and J by 4 bases; unmatched bases: 2. The CDR3 here is CASGLALTGELFF. The CDR3 DNA follows: TGCGCCAGCGGACTAGCGCTCACCGGGGAGCTGTTTTTT.

This chain connects TRBV7-3 to TRBJ2-3; possibly TRBD1 for D (5 bases). Germline lookup yields CDR1 SGHTA and CDR2 FQGTGA. The ends were cut back, 2 bases at V and 3 bases at J, with 12 bases in the middle. The CDR3 contains 15 residues. DNA for the CDR3: TGTGCCAGCAGCTTACAGGGCCTTCGGACAGATACGCAGTATTTT. It translates to CASSLQGLRTDTQYF.

The chain employs TRBV19 and TRBJ2-3, with TRBD2 matching 8 bases. Germline CDR1 and CDR2: LNHDA and SQIVND (reference sequence). The CDR3 length is 16 residues. V was pared by 5 bases and J by 2 bases, with 9 bases of the junction left unmatched. The CDR3 region is CASSGALAGDTDTQYF. The CDR3 coding sequence is TGTGCCAGTAGTGGGGCTCTAGCGGGCGACACAGATACGCAGTATTTT.

The rearrangement uses TRBV6-5 and TRBJ2-1; D is perhaps TRBD2 (6 bases). The germline V gene encodes CDR1 MNHEY and CDR2 SVGAGI. This CDR3 comprises 16 residues. With 0 bases removed from V and 5 bases from J, the gap between germline ends came to 14 bases. This chain's CDR3 is CASSYSSAGRNNEQFF. In DNA, the CDR3 is TGTGCCAGCAGTTACTCATCGGCCGGGAGAAACAATGAGCAGTTCTTC.

The V and J genes are TRBV6-6 and TRBJ1-2, with 8 positions matching TRBD1. This CDR3 spans 15 amino acids. Germline V CDR1 and CDR2: MNHNY, SVGAGI (reference sequence). V was pared by 2 bases and J by 4 bases, with 6 bases of the junction left unmatched. The CDR3 region is CASSYDGQGPYGYTF. The CDR3 DNA reads as TGTGCCAGCAGTTACGACGGACAGGGACCCTATGGCTACACCTTC.